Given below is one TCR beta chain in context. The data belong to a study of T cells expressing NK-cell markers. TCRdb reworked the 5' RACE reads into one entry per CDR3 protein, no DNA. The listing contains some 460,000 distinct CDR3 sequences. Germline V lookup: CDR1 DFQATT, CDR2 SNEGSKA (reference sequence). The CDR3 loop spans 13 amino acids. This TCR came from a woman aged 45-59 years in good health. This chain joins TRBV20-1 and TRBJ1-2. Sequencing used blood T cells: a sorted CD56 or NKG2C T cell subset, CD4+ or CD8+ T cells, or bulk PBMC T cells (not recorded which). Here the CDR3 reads CSAFDRREYGYTF.